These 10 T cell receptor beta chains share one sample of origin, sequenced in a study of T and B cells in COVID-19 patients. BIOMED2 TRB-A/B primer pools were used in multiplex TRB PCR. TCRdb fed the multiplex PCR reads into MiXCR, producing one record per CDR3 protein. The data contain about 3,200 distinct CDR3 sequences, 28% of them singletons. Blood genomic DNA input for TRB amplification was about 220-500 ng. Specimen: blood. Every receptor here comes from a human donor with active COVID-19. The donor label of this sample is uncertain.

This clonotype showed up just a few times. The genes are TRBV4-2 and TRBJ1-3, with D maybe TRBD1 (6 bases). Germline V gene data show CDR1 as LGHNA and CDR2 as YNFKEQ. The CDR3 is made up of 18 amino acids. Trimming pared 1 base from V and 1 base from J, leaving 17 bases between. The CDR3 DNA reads TGTGCCAGCAGCCAAGGACAAACAGGGAGAGTATCTGGAAACACCATATATTTT. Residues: CASSQGQTGRVSGNTIYF.

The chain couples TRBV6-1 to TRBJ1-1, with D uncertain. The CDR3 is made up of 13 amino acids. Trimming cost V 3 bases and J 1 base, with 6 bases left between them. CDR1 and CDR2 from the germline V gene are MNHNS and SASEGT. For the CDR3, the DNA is TGTGCCAGCAGTGAGGCGGAGAACACTGAAGCTTTCTTT. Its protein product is CASSEAENTEAFF.

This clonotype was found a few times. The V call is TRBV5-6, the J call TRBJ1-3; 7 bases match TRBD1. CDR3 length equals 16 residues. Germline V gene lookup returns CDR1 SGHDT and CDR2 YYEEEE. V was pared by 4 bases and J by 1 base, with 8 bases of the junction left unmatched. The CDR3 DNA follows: TGTGCCAGCAGCGGTACAGACAGGGATTCTGGAAACACCATATATTTT. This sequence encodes CASSGTDRDSGNTIYF.

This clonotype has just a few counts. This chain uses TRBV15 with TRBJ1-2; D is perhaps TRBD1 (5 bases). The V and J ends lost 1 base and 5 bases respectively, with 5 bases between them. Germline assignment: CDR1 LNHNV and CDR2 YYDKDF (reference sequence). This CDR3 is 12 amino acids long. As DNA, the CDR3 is TGTGCCACCAGCAGAGGGACATATGGCTACACCTTC. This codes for CATSRGTYGYTF.

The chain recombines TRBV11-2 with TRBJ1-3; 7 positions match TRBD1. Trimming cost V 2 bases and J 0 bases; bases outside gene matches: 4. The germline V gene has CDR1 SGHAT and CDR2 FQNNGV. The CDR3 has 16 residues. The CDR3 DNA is TGTGCCAGCAGCTTAAGGGACAGCTACTCTGGAAACACCATATATTTT. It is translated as CASSLRDSYSGNTIYF.

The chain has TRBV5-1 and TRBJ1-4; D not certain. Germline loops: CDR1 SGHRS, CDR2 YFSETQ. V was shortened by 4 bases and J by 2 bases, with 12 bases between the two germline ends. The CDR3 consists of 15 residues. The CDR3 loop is CASSTLVGTNEKLFF. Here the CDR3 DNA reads TGCGCCAGCAGCACTTTGGTGGGGACTAATGAAAAACTGTTTTTT.

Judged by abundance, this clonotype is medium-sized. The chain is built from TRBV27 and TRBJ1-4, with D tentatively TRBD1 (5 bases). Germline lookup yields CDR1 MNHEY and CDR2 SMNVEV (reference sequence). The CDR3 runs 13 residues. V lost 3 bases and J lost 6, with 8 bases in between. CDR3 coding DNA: TGTGCCAGCAGTTTTGGGGGGGATGAAAAACTGTTTTTT. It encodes CASSFGGDEKLFF.

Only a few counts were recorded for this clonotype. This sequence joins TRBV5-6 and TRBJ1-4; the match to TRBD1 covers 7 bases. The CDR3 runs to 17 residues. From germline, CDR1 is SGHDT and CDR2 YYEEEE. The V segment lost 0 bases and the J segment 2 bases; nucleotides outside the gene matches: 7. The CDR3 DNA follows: TGTGCCAGCAGCTTGGGACAGGGAGTTTCGACTAATGAAAAACTGTTTTTT. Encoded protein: CASSLGQGVSTNEKLFF.

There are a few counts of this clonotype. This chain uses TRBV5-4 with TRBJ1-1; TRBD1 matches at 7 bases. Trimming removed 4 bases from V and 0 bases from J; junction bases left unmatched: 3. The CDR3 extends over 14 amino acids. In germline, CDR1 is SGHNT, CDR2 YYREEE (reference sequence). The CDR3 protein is CASSMTGMNTEAFF. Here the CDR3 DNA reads TGTGCCAGCAGCATGACAGGGATGAACACTGAAGCTTTCTTT.

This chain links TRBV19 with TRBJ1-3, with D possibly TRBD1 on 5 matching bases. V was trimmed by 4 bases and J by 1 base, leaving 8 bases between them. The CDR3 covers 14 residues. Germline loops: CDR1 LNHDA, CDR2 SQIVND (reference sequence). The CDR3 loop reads CASSNTGSGNTIYF. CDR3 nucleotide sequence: TGTGCCAGTAGTAATACAGGTTCTGGAAACACCATATATTTT.